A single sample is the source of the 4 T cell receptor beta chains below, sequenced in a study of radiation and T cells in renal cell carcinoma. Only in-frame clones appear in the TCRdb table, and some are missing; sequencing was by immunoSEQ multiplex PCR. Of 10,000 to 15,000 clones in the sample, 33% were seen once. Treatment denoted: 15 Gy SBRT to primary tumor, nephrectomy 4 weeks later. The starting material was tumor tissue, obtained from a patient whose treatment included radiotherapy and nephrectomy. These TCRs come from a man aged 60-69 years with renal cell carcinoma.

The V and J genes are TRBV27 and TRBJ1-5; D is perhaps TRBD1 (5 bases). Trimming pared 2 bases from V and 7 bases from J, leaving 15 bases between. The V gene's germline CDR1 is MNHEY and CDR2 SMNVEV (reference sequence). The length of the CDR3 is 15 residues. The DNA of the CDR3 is TGTGCCAGCAGTTTAGTAGGGCAGGGCGAGCAGCCCCAGCATTTT. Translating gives CASSLVGQGEQPQHF.

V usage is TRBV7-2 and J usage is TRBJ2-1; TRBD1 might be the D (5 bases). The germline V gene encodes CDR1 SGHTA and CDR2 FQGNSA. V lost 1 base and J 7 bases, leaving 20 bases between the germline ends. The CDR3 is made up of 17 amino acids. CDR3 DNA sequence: TGTGCCAGCAGCTTAGTCCCCAACAGGCATGAGAGGAATGAGCAGTTCTTC. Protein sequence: CASSLVPNRHERNEQFF.

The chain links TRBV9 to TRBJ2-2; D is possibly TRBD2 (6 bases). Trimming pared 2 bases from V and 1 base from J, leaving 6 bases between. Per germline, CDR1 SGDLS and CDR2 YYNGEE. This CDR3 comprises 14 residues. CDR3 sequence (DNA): TGTGCCAGCAGCGTCGGGGGGAACACCGGGGAGCTGTTTTTT. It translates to CASSVGGNTGELFF.

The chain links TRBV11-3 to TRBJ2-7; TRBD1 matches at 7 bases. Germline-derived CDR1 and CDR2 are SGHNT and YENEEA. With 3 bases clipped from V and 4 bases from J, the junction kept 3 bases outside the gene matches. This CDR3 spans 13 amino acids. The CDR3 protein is CASSFAGGYEQYF. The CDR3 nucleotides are TGTGCCAGCAGCTTTGCAGGGGGTTACGAGCAGTACTTC.